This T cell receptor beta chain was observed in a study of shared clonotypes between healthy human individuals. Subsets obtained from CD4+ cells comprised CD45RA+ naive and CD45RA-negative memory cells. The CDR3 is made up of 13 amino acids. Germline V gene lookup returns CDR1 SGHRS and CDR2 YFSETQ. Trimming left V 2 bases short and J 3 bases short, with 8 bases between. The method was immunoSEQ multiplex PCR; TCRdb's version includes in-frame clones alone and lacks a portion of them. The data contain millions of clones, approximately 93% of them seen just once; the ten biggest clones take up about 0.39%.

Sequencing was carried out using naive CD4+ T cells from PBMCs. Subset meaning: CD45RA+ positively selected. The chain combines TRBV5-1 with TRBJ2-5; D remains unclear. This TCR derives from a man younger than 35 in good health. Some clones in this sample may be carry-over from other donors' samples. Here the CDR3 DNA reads TGCGCCAGCAGCTTTCGTTATGAAGAGACCCAGTACTTC. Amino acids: CASSFRYEETQYF.